These 10 T cell receptor beta chains originate from one sample sequenced in a study of response to subunit inactivated influenza vaccine. One entry per CDR3 protein results from TCRdb running MiXCR on the RT-PCR reads. The sample lists more than 400,000 distinct CDR3 sequences, 6% to 9% occurring once. The sequencing here drew on PBMCs from blood, taken less than 25 months after vaccination. These receptor sequences come from a man aged 45 to 70 who received an inactivated influenza vaccine.

This clonotype was counted at least ten times. The rearrangement uses TRBV20-1 and TRBJ1-5, with 8 bases fitting TRBD1. The length of the CDR3 is 13 residues. V dropped 6 bases and J dropped 7; count of bases not matched to a gene: 8. Germline CDR1 DFQATT, CDR2 SNEGSKA (reference sequence). This chain's CDR3 is CSARRGQRQPQHF. In DNA form, the CDR3 reads TGCAGTGCGCGCAGGGGGCAGCGGCAGCCCCAGCATTTT.

The V gene is TRBV12-3 or TRBV12-4, the J gene TRBJ2-5; possible D gene TRBD2, 7 bases. V dropped 7 bases and J dropped 11 bases, with 23 bases sitting between them. The CDR3 totals 14 residues. CDR3 in DNA: TGTGCCAGCACCTCAGTAGGACTAGGGGGATCTCAGTACTTC. This translates into CASTSVGLGGSQYF.

DNA for the CDR3: TGTGCCAGCAGCTTCCCGGACAGGGGTTCTGAAGCTTTCTTT. Amino acids: CASSFPDRGSEAFF. The chain carries TRBV5-6 and TRBJ1-1; 9 bases fit TRBD1. V was pared by 2 bases and J by 6 bases, with 5 bases of the junction left unmatched. The CDR3 has 14 residues. CDR1 is SGHDT, CDR2 YYEEEE, per germline. The full variable domain, completed using reference TRBV5-6 and TRBJ1-1, is DAGVTQSPTHLIKTRGQQVTLRCSPKSGHDTVSWYQQALGQGPQFIFQYYEEEERQRGNFPDRFSGHQFPNYSSELNVNALLLGDSALYLCASSFPDRGSEAFFGQGTRLTVV.

This clonotype has just a few counts. This chain joins TRBV5-1 and TRBJ1-1; a possible D gene is TRBD1 (6 bases). Trimming removed 3 bases at V and 1 base at J, with 13 bases between. CDR3 length: 15 amino acids. Looked up from germline, CDR1 is SGHRS and CDR2 is YFSETQ. CDR3 region: CASSWGLDSNTEAFF. The DNA for the CDR3 is TGCGCCAGCAGCTGGGGGCTTGATTCGAACACTGAAGCTTTCTTT.

This chain links TRBV11-2 with TRBJ2-5; 8 bases are shared with TRBD2. The CDR3 sequence is 15 residues long. The germline CDR1 and CDR2 sequences are SGHAT and FQNNGV. Trimming cost V 5 bases and J 5 bases; bases outside gene matches: 10. CDR3 in amino acids: CASSLRAGVQETQYF. The DNA of the CDR3 is TGTGCCAGCAGCCTTCGAGCGGGAGTGCAGGAGACCCAGTACTTC. The full variable domain, its missing parts supplied by reference TRBV11-2 and TRBJ2-5, is EAGVAQSPRYKIIEKRQSVAFWCNPISGHATLYWYQQILGQGPKLLIQFQNNGVVDDSQLPKDRFSAERLKGVDSTLKIQPAKLEDSAVYLCASSLRAGVQETQYFGPGTRLLVL.

The chain joins TRBV7-6 to TRBJ2-1, with D possibly TRBD2 on 5 matching bases. Germline V lookup: CDR1 SGHVS, CDR2 FNYEAQ. This CDR3 has 15 amino acids. Trimming cost V 5 bases and J 0 bases, with 11 bases left between them. The DNA for the CDR3 is TGTGCCAGCAGCGCAAGCGGCAACTCCTACAATGAGCAGTTCTTC. Protein product: CASSASGNSYNEQFF.

There are a few counts of this clonotype. Since a much larger clone is just one base distant, this may be a read error. V gene TRBV29-1 combines with J gene TRBJ2-7; no clear D gene. The CDR3 extends over 11 amino acids. Germline loops: CDR1 SQVTM, CDR2 ANQGSEA. Trimming took 7 bases from V and 11 from J, leaving 18 bases between them. CDR3 amino acids: CSAEASQKEYF. CDR3 bases: TGCAGCGCTGAGGCCAGCCAGAAGGAGTACTTC.

This clonotype was recorded at least ten times. This chain links TRBV29-1 with TRBJ1-1, with a weak D call TRBD1 (5 bases). This CDR3 is built from 12 residues. V shed 6 bases and J shed 3 bases, with 11 bases lying between them. CDR1 and CDR2 (germline): SQVTM, ANQGSEA. CDR3 nucleotide sequence: TGCAGCGTCCCGGCGGGACACACTGAAGCTTTCTTT. Protein: CSVPAGHTEAFF.

The rearrangement links TRBV6-1 to TRBJ1-3; D unresolved. Germline CDR1 is MNHNS and CDR2 is SASEGT. Trimming shortened V by 2 bases and J by 0 bases, and 8 bases separated the two germline ends. This CDR3 has 15 residues. The CDR3 DNA is TGTGCCAGCAGTGAAAAGGGCTACTCTGGAAACACCATATATTTT. Its protein is CASSEKGYSGNTIYF.

The rearrangement joins TRBV5-1 to TRBJ2-5, with D tentatively TRBD1 (6 bases). V dropped 1 base and J dropped 1 base, with 11 bases sitting between them. The germline gives CDR1 SGHRS, CDR2 YFSETQ. The CDR3 is 15 residues long. The DNA for the CDR3 is TGCGCCAGCAGCTTGTCCGGACAGCCCCAAGAGACCCAGTACTTC. Its translation is CASSLSGQPQETQYF. The full variable domain, with the rest looked up from reference TRBV5-1 and TRBJ2-5, is KAGVTQTPRYLIKTRGQQVTLSCSPISGHRSVSWYQQTPGQGLQFLFEYFSETQRNKGNFPGRFSGRQFSNSRSEMNVSTLELGDSALYLCASSLSGQPQETQYFGPGTRLLVL.